The 4 T cell receptor beta chains presented below share a single source sample, sequenced in a study of blood T cell repertoires in COVID-19. Clones were sequenced by immunoSEQ multiplex PCR, and TCRdb holds only the in-frame ones, with some missing. The sample holds about 340,000 clones, roughly 90% seen once. Sequencing was performed on peripheral blood. These receptors all come from a woman in her sixties or seventies with COVID-19, enrolled during active disease.

V is TRBV5-5 and J is TRBJ2-3; TRBD1 agrees at 7 bases. Trimming removed 4 bases from V and 2 bases from J; junction bases left unmatched: 7. The CDR3 loop spans 15 amino acids. Germline V CDR1 and CDR2: SGHKS, YYEKEE (reference sequence). CDR3 residues: CASSLSGTATDTQYF. DNA of the CDR3: TGTGCCAGCAGCCTGTCGGGGACAGCCACAGATACGCAGTATTTT.

The chain joins TRBV4-2 to TRBJ1-3; 7 positions match TRBD1. V was pared by 3 bases and J by 3 bases, with 8 bases of the junction left unmatched. This CDR3 contains 16 residues. The germline CDR1 and CDR2 sequences are LGHNA and YNFKEQ. Written as DNA, the CDR3 is TGTGCCAGCAGCCAGGGCGACAGGGAGCTTGGAAACACCATATATTTT. This translates into CASSQGDRELGNTIYF.

The chain carries TRBV7-9 and TRBJ1-1; tentatively, D is TRBD1 (5 bases). CDR3 size: 14 residues. Trimming took off 6 bases at V and 4 bases at J, with 15 bases between the two ends. Looked up from germline, CDR1 is SEHNR and CDR2 is FQNEAQ (reference sequence). The CDR3 reads CASRVGLQSTEAFF. As DNA, the CDR3 is TGTGCCAGCAGGGTGGGGCTGCAGAGCACTGAAGCTTTCTTT.

This rearrangement joins TRBV6-5 to TRBJ2-7; TRBD1 agrees at 7 bases. Germline-derived CDR1 and CDR2 are MNHEY and SVGAGI. Trimming at V came to 6 bases and at J to 4 bases, leaving 9 bases not matched to a gene. The CDR3 has 14 amino acids. CDR3 protein: CASRMTGIGYEQYF. The CDR3 DNA is TGTGCCAGCAGGATGACAGGGATTGGGTACGAGCAGTACTTC.